Listed below are T cell receptor beta chains from one sample, sequenced in a study of T cell responses to AZD1222 COVID-19 vaccine. Sequencing was performed with immunoSEQ multiplex PCR; in TCRdb, only in-frame clones are kept and a portion is missing. The table lists 150,000 or so clones, about nine tenths of them singletons. This specimen was peripheral blood, taken 28 days after the second AZD1222 dose. These receptors all come from an adult who received the AZD1222 COVID-19 vaccine. Both conserved end residues are part of each CDR3. Fields, in order: J gene, clone size, D gene, V gene, CDR3 DNA, CDR3 protein. The D gene is left open where the match is weak. Size tells how often a clone was seen (once, few, many) or the class of an expanded clone, and some rows leave it out.

J: TRBJ2-3
size: NA
D: TRBD1
V: TRBV19
DNA: TGTGCCAGTAGTGGTGGGACAGGGGTAGTAGATACGCAGTATTTT
CDR3: CASSGGTGVVDTQYF

J: TRBJ1-5
size: NA
D: TRBD1
V: TRBV28
DNA: TGTGCCAGCAGTTTCCACAAAAGTAAACAGGGGGCAGGTCAGCCCCAGCATTTT
CDR3: CASSFHKSKQGAGQPQHF

J: TRBJ1-2
size: NA
D: TRBD1
V: TRBV20-1
DNA: TGCAGTGCTAGTATTGCAGGGGGAGACTATGGCTACACCTTC
CDR3: CSASIAGGDYGYTF

J: TRBJ1-1
size: NA
D: NA
V: TRBV6-5
DNA: TGTGCCAGCAGTTACGTGGGTGAAGCTTTCTTT
CDR3: CASSYVGEAFF

J: TRBJ1-6
size: NA
D: NA
V: TRBV6-1
DNA: TGTGCCAGCAGTCGGGGAGGATCCAATTCACCCCTCCACTTT
CDR3: CASSRGGSNSPLHF

J: TRBJ1-1
size: NA
D: NA
V: TRBV5-4
DNA: TGTGCCAGCAGCTTTTTGGGGGGACGGAACACTGAAGCTTTCTTT
CDR3: CASSFLGGRNTEAFF

J: TRBJ1-2
size: NA
D: TRBD1
V: TRBV27
DNA: TGTGCCAGCAGTCCAAGGGACAGCATTCATGGCTACACCTTC
CDR3: CASSPRDSIHGYTF

J: TRBJ1-2
size: NA
D: NA
V: TRBV10-3
DNA: TGTGCCATCAGTGCAGAACAGGGCGGTGGCTACACCTTC
CDR3: CAISAEQGGGYTF

J: TRBJ2-7
size: NA
D: NA
V: TRBV6-2/TRBV6-3
DNA: TGTGCCAGCAGTTACAGTGTCGGGCCCTCGTTCTACGAGCAGTACTTC
CDR3: CASSYSVGPSFYEQYF

J: TRBJ1-1
size: NA
D: NA
V: TRBV28
DNA: TGTGTCACTGGACTTCACACTGAAGCTTTCTTT
CDR3: CVTGLHTEAFF

J: TRBJ2-1
size: NA
D: NA
V: TRBV24-1
DNA: TGTGCCACCAGTGATCTTGGGCAGTCCTACAATGAGCAGTTCTTC
CDR3: CATSDLGQSYNEQFF

J: TRBJ1-3
size: NA
D: NA
V: TRBV6-5
DNA: TGTGCCAGCAGACAAGCGACGGACTCTGGAAACACCATATATTTT
CDR3: CASRQATDSGNTIYF

J: TRBJ1-1
size: NA
D: TRBD1
V: TRBV5-4
DNA: TGTGCCAGCAGCTTTAGGACAGGAAGGTACACTGAAGCTTTCTTT
CDR3: CASSFRTGRYTEAFF

J: TRBJ2-1
size: once
D: NA
V: TRBV10-3
DNA: TGTGCCATCAGTGTTGGGGACTTCTCCTACAATGAGCAGTTCTTC
CDR3: CAISVGDFSYNEQFF

J: TRBJ2-4
size: once
D: NA
V: TRBV5-4
DNA: TGTGCCAGCAGTCCAGGGGTGGACAAAAACATTCAGTACTTC
CDR3: CASSPGVDKNIQYF

J: TRBJ2-1
size: NA
D: NA
V: TRBV5-1
DNA: TGCGCCAGCAGCCGCCCAGGTGCGAGTGAGCAGTTCTTC
CDR3: CASSRPGASEQFF

J: TRBJ2-1
size: NA
D: NA
V: TRBV6-5
DNA: TGTGCCAGCAACCTACGAGTCGAGCTTGAGCAGTTCTTC
CDR3: CASNLRVELEQFF

J: TRBJ2-1
size: NA
D: TRBD1
V: TRBV6-5
DNA: TGTGCCAGCAGTTCAGGGGGCGGGAATGAGCAGTTCTTC
CDR3: CASSSGGGNEQFF

J: TRBJ2-7
size: NA
D: NA
V: TRBV4-3
DNA: TGCGCCAGCAGCCAAGCTACCTTCAACGTCGGGGGATCCTACGAGCAGTACTTC
CDR3: CASSQATFNVGGSYEQYF

J: TRBJ2-7
size: NA
D: NA
V: TRBV7-9
DNA: TGTGCCAGCAGCTTAGTCCTCGGGCTGGAACTCTACGAGCAGTACTTC
CDR3: CASSLVLGLELYEQYF

J: TRBJ2-3
size: NA
D: TRBD2
V: TRBV9
DNA: TGTGCCAGCAGCGTAGTTAGCGGGGGGCCATTAGATACGCAGTATTTT
CDR3: CASSVVSGGPLDTQYF

J: TRBJ2-5
size: NA
D: NA
V: TRBV9
DNA: TGTGCCAGCAGCGTCGACAGCCAAGAGACCCAGTACTTC
CDR3: CASSVDSQETQYF

J: TRBJ1-1
size: NA
D: NA
V: TRBV7-7
DNA: TGTGCTAGCAGCCGCGACAGTTACACTGAAGCTTTCTTT
CDR3: CASSRDSYTEAFF

J: TRBJ2-1
size: NA
D: NA
V: TRBV9
DNA: TGTGCCAGCAGCGTAAGCGCCTCCTACAATGAGCAGTTCTTC
CDR3: CASSVSASYNEQFF

J: TRBJ2-2
size: NA
D: TRBD2
V: TRBV2
DNA: TGTGCCAGCAGACTAGCGGCCCCGAACACCGGGGAGCTGTTTTTT
CDR3: CASRLAAPNTGELFF

J: TRBJ2-1
size: once
D: TRBD1
V: TRBV28
DNA: TGTGCCAGCAGTCTGACAGGGTATGGCCACAATGAGCAGTTCTTC
CDR3: CASSLTGYGHNEQFF

J: TRBJ2-7
size: NA
D: NA
V: TRBV6-1
DNA: TGTGCCAGCAGTGACCCAGGCAGGGGTCTTTCCTTC
CDR3: CASSDPGRGLSF

J: TRBJ2-1
size: once
D: TRBD1
V: TRBV28
DNA: TGTGCCAGCAGTCCAGGGGGCACGTTATCCTACAATGAGCAGTTCTTC
CDR3: CASSPGGTLSYNEQFF

J: TRBJ1-2
size: NA
D: NA
V: TRBV6-1
DNA: TGTGCCAGCAGTGACGGCAGGGGACTAGCTACCTATGGCTACACCTTC
CDR3: CASSDGRGLATYGYTF

J: TRBJ2-1
size: once
D: TRBD2
V: TRBV2
DNA: TGTGCCAGCAGTGATACTAGCGTGACCTTTTCCTACAATGAGCAGTTCTTC
CDR3: CASSDTSVTFSYNEQFF

J: TRBJ2-6
size: NA
D: NA
V: TRBV5-1
DNA: TGCGCCAGCAGCTTTGCGGGGCCTGACTCTGGGGCCAACGTCCTGACTTTC
CDR3: CASSFAGPDSGANVLTF

J: TRBJ1-3
size: NA
D: TRBD1
V: TRBV18
DNA: TGTGCCAGCTCGCCGGGACAGGGGGCGCCGGGAAACACCATATATTTT
CDR3: CASSPGQGAPGNTIYF

J: TRBJ2-1
size: few
D: TRBD2
V: TRBV4-1
DNA: TGCGCCAGCAGCCGACAAACTAGCGGGCGAGCGGGAGAGCAGTTCTTC
CDR3: CASSRQTSGRAGEQFF

J: TRBJ2-7
size: NA
D: NA
V: TRBV5-1
DNA: TGCGCCAGCAGCTTGGGTGGAGGGCCTCTGGACGAGCAGTACTTC
CDR3: CASSLGGGPLDEQYF

J: TRBJ1-3
size: few
D: TRBD1
V: TRBV9
DNA: TGTGCCAGCAGCCCCGGGACAGGGGGCGGTGGAAACACCATATATTTT
CDR3: CASSPGTGGGGNTIYF

J: TRBJ2-7
size: NA
D: NA
V: TRBV4-1
DNA: TGCGCCAGCAGCCTTGGAACTCCCAACTACGAGCAGTACTTC
CDR3: CASSLGTPNYEQYF

J: TRBJ2-1
size: NA
D: NA
V: TRBV10-1
DNA: TGCGCCAGCAGTGACGGCAGCAATGAGCAGTTCTTC
CDR3: CASSDGSNEQFF

J: TRBJ1-2
size: NA
D: TRBD1
V: TRBV5-4
DNA: TGTGCCAGCAGTCCGGACAGGGTCTATGGCTACACCTTC
CDR3: CASSPDRVYGYTF

J: TRBJ1-6
size: NA
D: NA
V: TRBV19
DNA: TGTGCCAGTAGTATAGATTTGGGCCAAGTCAGCAATTCACCCCTCCACTTT
CDR3: CASSIDLGQVSNSPLHF

J: TRBJ2-7
size: few
D: NA
V: TRBV5-1
DNA: TGCGCCAGCAGCTTGCAAGGCAGAAATACCTACGAGCAGTACTTC
CDR3: CASSLQGRNTYEQYF

J: TRBJ2-5
size: NA
D: TRBD2
V: TRBV7-7
DNA: TGTGCTAGCAGCAAAGCGGGGTCCCCGGGGGAGACCCAGTACTTC
CDR3: CASSKAGSPGETQYF

J: TRBJ1-2
size: many
D: TRBD1
V: TRBV13
DNA: TGTGCCAGCAGCCCAAAACAGACAGGGGTGGGCTACACCTTC
CDR3: CASSPKQTGVGYTF

J: TRBJ1-1
size: NA
D: NA
V: TRBV19
DNA: TGTGCCAGTAGTATCGGACGGTACAACACTGAAGCTTTCTTT
CDR3: CASSIGRYNTEAFF

J: TRBJ1-6
size: NA
D: TRBD1
V: TRBV7-3
DNA: TGTGCCAGCAGCTTAACGGGCCGGGACAGATATAATTCACCCCTCCACTTT
CDR3: CASSLTGRDRYNSPLHF

J: TRBJ2-3
size: NA
D: TRBD2
V: TRBV28
DNA: TGTGCCACCACTAGCGGCTGGCCCAAAAACACAGATACGCAGTATTTT
CDR3: CATTSGWPKNTDTQYF

J: TRBJ2-3
size: NA
D: TRBD2
V: TRBV29-1
DNA: TGCAGCGTTGAAGAGGGTTCGGGTAGCGGGAGAGGCGATACGCAGTATTTT
CDR3: CSVEEGSGSGRGDTQYF

J: TRBJ2-3
size: NA
D: NA
V: TRBV11-3
DNA: TGTGCCAGCAGCTTACCTAATGGCGATACGCAGTATTTT
CDR3: CASSLPNGDTQYF

J: TRBJ2-7
size: once
D: NA
V: TRBV7-2
DNA: TGTGCCAGCAGCCCGGAGGTGGGGATTTCCTACGAGCAGTACTTC
CDR3: CASSPEVGISYEQYF

J: TRBJ1-2
size: NA
D: NA
V: TRBV29-1
DNA: TGCAGCGTTGGGTCAGGGGAGGGCTACACCTTC
CDR3: CSVGSGEGYTF

J: TRBJ2-7
size: NA
D: NA
V: TRBV3-1/TRBV3-2
DNA: TGTGCCAGCAGCCAAGTCGCAACAAACTACGAGCAGTACTTC
CDR3: CASSQVATNYEQYF